This TCR beta chain is drawn from a study of blood T cell repertoires in COVID-19. Study in general: The study drew acute and convalescent COVID-19 samples from the United States, Italy and Spain. In each case, the material was cDNA or gDNA derived from T cells, B-cell-depleted T cells, or PBMCs.

The Seattle site enrolled patients during active infection and followed them longitudinally. Under the authors' procedure: It was from reference gene primer amplification that nucleated cell counts were estimated. TCRdb's table, derived via immunoSEQ multiplex PCR, lists solely in-frame clones and lacks some. Clone size and V and J calls were adopted from that table, with D and trimming inferred from the DNA. The table records 80,000 or so clones, more than 75% of them present only once. CDR1 SNHLY and CDR2 FYNNEI come from the germline V gene. The CDR3 contains 15 residues. V was clipped by 7 bases and J by 1 base; unmatched bases: 10.

Sequenced material: peripheral blood. The chain carries TRBV2 and TRBJ2-7, with 7 positions matching TRBD1. The sequence was collected from a man between 60 and 70 years old with COVID-19, enrolled during active disease. CDR3 coding DNA: TGTGCCAGCATAGTAGGACAGGCTAGGTCCTACGAGCAGTACTTC. The encoded protein is CASIVGQARSYEQYF.